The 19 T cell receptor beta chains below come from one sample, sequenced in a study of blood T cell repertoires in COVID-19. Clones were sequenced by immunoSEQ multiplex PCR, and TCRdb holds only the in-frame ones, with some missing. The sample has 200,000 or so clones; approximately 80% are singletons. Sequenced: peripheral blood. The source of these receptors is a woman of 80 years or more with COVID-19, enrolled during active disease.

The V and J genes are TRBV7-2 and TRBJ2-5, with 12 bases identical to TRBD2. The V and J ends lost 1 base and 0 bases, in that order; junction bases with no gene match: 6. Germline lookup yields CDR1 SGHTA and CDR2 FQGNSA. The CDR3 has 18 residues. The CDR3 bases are TGTGCCAGCAGCTTAGAGTCGACTAGCGGGGGATACCAAGAGACCCAGTACTTC. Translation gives CASSLESTSGGYQETQYF.

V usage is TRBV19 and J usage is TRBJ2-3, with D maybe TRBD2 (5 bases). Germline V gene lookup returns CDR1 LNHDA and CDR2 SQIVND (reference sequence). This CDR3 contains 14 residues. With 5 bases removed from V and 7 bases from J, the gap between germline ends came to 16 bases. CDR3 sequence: CASSEGLSFYTQYF. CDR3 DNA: TGTGCCAGTAGTGAAGGACTGAGTTTTTATACGCAGTATTTT. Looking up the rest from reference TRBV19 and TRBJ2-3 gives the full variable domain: DGGITQSPKYLFRKEGQNVTLSCEQNLNHDAMYWYRQDPGQGLRLIYYSQIVNDFQKGDIAEGYSVSREKKESFPLTVTSAQKNPTAFYLCASSEGLSFYTQYFGPGTRLTVL.

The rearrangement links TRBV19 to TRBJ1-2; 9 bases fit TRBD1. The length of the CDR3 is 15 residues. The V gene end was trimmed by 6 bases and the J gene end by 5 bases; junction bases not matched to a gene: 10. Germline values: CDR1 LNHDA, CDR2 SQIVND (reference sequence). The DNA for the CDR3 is TGTGCCAGTAGGATGACAGGGGGGGCGCGGTATGGCTACACCTTC. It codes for CASRMTGGARYGYTF.

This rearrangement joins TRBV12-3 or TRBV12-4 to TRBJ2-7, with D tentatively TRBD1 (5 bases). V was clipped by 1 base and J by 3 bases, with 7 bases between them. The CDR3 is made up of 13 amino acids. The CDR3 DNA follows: TGTGCCAGCAGTTTAGGGCAGGGCTACGAGCAGTACTTC. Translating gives CASSLGQGYEQYF.

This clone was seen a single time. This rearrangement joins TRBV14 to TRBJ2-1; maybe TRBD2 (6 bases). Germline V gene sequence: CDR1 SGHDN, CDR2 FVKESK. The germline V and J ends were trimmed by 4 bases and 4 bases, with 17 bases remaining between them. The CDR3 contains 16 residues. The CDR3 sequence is CASSPSVGAGYNEQFF. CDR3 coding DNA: TGTGCCAGCAGCCCGTCGGTAGGTGCGGGGTACAATGAGCAGTTCTTC.

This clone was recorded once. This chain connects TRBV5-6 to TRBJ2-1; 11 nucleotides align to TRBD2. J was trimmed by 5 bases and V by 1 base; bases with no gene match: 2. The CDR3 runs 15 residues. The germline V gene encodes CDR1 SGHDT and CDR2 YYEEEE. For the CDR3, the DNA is TGTGCCAGCAGCTTGCTAGCGGGGGGTAACAATGAGCAGTTCTTC. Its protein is CASSLLAGGNNEQFF.

The CDR3 spells CASSKGGGTENSYEQYF. The CDR3 DNA reads TGTGCCAGCAGCAAAGGTGGCGGGACCGAAAACTCCTACGAGCAGTACTTC. The chain is built from TRBV21-1 and TRBJ2-7; the D segment call TRBD2 is taken from the table without a DNA check. TRBV21-1 is marked as a pseudogene. The CDR3 spans 17 residues.

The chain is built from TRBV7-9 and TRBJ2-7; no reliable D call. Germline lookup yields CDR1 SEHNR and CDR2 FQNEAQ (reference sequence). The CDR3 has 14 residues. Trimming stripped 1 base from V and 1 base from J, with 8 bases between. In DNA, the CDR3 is TGTGCCAGCAGCTTAGGGTTTGAGTCCTACGAGCAGTACTTC. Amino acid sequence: CASSLGFESYEQYF.

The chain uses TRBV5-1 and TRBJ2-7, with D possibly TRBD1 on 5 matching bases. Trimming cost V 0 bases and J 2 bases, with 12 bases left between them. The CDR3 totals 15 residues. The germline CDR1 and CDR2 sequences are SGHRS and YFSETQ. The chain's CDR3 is CASSLAGRVPYEQYF. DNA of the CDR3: TGCGCCAGCAGCTTGGCGGGCAGGGTACCCTACGAGCAGTACTTC. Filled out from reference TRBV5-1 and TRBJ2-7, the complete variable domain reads KAGVTQTPRYLIKTRGQQVTLSCSPISGHRSVSWYQQTPGQGLQFLFEYFSETQRNKGNFPGRFSGRQFSNSRSEMNVSTLELGDSALYLCASSLAGRVPYEQYFGPGTRLTVT.

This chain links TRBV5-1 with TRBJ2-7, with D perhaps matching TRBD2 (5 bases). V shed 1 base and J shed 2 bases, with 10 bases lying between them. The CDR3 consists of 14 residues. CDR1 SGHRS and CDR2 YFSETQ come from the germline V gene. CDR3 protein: CASSLPGYPYEQYF. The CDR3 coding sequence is TGCGCCAGCAGCTTGCCGGGGTACCCCTACGAGCAGTACTTC.

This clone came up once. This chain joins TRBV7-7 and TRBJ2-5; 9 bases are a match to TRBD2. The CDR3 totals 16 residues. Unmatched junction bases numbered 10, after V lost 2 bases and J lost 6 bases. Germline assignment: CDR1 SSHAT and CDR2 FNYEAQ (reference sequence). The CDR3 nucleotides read TGTGCCAGCAGCTTATTATCGGCGGGGGGGCAACAGACCCAGTACTTC. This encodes CASSLLSAGGQQTQYF.

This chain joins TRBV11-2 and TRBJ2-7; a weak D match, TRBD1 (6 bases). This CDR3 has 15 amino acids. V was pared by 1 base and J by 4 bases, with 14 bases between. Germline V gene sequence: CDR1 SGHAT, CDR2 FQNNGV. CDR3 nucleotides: TGTGCCAGCAGCTTAGTTTGGGGTGGACAGTACGAGCAGTACTTC. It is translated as CASSLVWGGQYEQYF.

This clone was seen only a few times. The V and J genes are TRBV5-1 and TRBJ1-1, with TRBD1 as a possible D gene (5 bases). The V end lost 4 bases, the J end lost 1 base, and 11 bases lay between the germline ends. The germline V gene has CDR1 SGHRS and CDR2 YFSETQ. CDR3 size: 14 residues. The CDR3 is CASSQDGQNTEAFF. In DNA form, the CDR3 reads TGCGCCAGCAGCCAGGACGGACAGAACACTGAAGCTTTCTTT. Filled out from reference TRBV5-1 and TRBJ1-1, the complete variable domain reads KAGVTQTPRYLIKTRGQQVTLSCSPISGHRSVSWYQQTPGQGLQFLFEYFSETQRNKGNFPGRFSGRQFSNSRSEMNVSTLELGDSALYLCASSQDGQNTEAFFGQGTRLTVV.

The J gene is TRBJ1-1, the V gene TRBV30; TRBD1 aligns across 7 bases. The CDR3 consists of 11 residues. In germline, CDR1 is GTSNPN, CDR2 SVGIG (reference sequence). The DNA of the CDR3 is TGTGCTACAGGGGAGAACACTGAAGCTTTCTTT. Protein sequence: CATGENTEAFF. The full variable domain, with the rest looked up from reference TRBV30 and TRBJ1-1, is SQTIHQWPATLVQPVGSPLSLECTVEGTSNPNLYWYRQAAGRGLQLLFYSVGIGQISSEVPQNLSASRPQDRQFILSSKKLLLSDSGFYLCATGENTEAFFGQGTRLTVV.

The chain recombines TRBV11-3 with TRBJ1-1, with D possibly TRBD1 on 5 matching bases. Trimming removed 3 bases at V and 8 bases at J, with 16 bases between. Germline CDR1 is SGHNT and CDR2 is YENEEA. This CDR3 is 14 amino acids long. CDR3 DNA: TGTGCCAGCAGCTTGCCAGGGAGGATTTCCGAAGCTTTCTTT. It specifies CASSLPGRISEAFF.

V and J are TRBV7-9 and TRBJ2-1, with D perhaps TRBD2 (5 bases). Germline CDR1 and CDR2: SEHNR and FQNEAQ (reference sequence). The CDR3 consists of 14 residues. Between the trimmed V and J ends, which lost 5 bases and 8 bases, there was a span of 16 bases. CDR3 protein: CASSHLEARDEQFF. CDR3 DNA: TGTGCCAGCAGCCATCTGGAGGCCCGGGATGAGCAGTTCTTC.

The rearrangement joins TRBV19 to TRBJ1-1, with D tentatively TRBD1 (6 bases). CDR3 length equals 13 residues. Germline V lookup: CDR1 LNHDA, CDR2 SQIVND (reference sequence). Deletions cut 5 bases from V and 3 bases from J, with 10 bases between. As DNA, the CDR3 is TGTGCCAGTAGTCCCTACAGGGACACTGAAGCTTTCTTT. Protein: CASSPYRDTEAFF.

The CDR3 protein is CASSPQVTLSYEQYF. In DNA, the CDR3 is TGTGCCAGCAGTCCACAGGTGACCCTCTCCTACGAGCAGTACTTC. V is TRBV6-5 and J is TRBJ2-7, with D perhaps TRBD1 (5 bases). The CDR3 totals 15 residues. CDR1 is MNHEY, CDR2 SVGAGI, per germline. With 5 bases removed from V and 0 bases from J, the gap between germline ends came to 14 bases.

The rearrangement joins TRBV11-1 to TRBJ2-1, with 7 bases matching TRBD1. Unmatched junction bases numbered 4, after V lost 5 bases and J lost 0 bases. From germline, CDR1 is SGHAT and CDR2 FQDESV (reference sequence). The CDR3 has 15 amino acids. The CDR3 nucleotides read TGTGCCAGCAGCCCGCGGACAGGCTCCTACAATGAGCAGTTCTTC. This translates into CASSPRTGSYNEQFF. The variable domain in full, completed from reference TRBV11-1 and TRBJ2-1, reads EAEVAQSPRYKITEKSQAVAFWCDPISGHATLYWYRQILGQGPELLVQFQDESVVDDSQLPKDRFSAERLKGVDSTLKIQPAELGDSAMYLCASSPRTGSYNEQFFGPGTRLTVL.